This T cell receptor beta chain was profiled in a study of T cells in Graves' hyperthyroidism and ophthalmopathy. Using RNA transcripts as the source, TCR beta CDR3 regions were amplified. HTBI primers drove first-round RT-PCR of the TCR CDR3. Using its own MiXCR run on the multiplex PCR reads, TCRdb lists one record per CDR3 protein. The repertoire holds more than 100,000 distinct CDR3 sequences, roughly 44% seen once, with approximately 24% in the top ten. Germline V gene lookup returns CDR1 LNHDA and CDR2 SQIVND (reference sequence). The V and J ends lost 1 base and 3 bases, in that order; junction bases with no gene match: 6. The CDR3 spans 16 residues.

The sample taken for sequencing was blood. The rearrangement links TRBV19 to TRBJ2-7; 10 nucleotides agree with TRBD2. This sequence originates from a middle-aged man with Graves' hyperthyroidism. The CDR3 sequence is CASSIGGASGGYEQYF. DNA of the CDR3: TGTGCCAGTAGTATAGGCGGGGCTAGCGGGGGCTACGAGCAGTACTTC.